Listed below are T cell receptor beta chains from one sample, sequenced in a study of shared clonotypes between healthy human individuals. Data came from immunoSEQ multiplex PCR; TCRdb stores just in-frame clones and leaves some out. The sample holds roughly 410,000 clones, about 97% seen once. Sequencing was carried out using memory CD8+ T cells sorted from blood. These receptors were taken from a man aged 25 to 45 in good health. Each CDR3 is given with its conserved first and last residue. The size of a clone is reported for some rows only, either as once, few or many, or as a class for expanded clones.

cdr3_aa	v_call	j_call	clone_size
CASSLLRGGNEQFF	TRBV5-1	TRBJ2-1	once
CASRPGGGYGYTF	TRBV28	TRBJ1-2	-
CASTASAYNEQFF	TRBV25-1	TRBJ2-1	-
CASSLVSGTDTQYF	TRBV5-1	TRBJ2-3	-
CASSLTAKNIQYF	TRBV28	TRBJ2-4	-
CASSPGRLQETQYF	TRBV19	TRBJ2-5	-
CASSQKPRDLDTQYF	TRBV4-1	TRBJ2-3	-
CASSLNRDRGYEQYF	TRBV27	TRBJ2-7	-
CASSPFTDTQYF	TRBV18	TRBJ2-3	-
CASSRISGTQYF	TRBV6-5	TRBJ2-3	-
CASSLQISGANVLTF	TRBV28	TRBJ2-6	once
CASRDFTGELFF	TRBV10-2	TRBJ2-2	-
CASSSRAYRNTEAFF	TRBV19	TRBJ1-1	-
CASSLDRVLHEQYF	TRBV5-1	TRBJ2-7	-
CASSAPRTSGSSGTDTQYF	TRBV9	TRBJ2-3	once
CAYRGGAGTPGTNEKLFF	TRBV30	TRBJ1-4	-
CASSLGPGGYQPQHF	TRBV5-6	TRBJ1-5	-
CASRPIGPSGELFF	TRBV6-6	TRBJ2-2	-
CASSLSTGLPPDF	TRBV18	TRBJ2-7	-
CASTRIRWETQYF	TRBV27	TRBJ2-5	-
CAIKIGGEIGGYTF	TRBV10-3	TRBJ1-2	-
CASSLEVSGNTIYF	TRBV5-6	TRBJ1-3	-
CASSNYGRTNEKLFF	TRBV10-2	TRBJ1-4	-
CAISEPAEELFF	TRBV10-3	TRBJ2-2	-
CASSWTRTDTQYF	TRBV13	TRBJ2-3	-
CASSLRSGRGADTQYF	TRBV7-2	TRBJ2-3	once
CASSGDNNYGYTF	TRBV9	TRBJ1-2	-
CASSGPGGETQYF	TRBV6-6	TRBJ2-5	-
CASSLGGHYGYTF	TRBV28	TRBJ1-2	-
CASSYSSGRATQYF	TRBV6-6	TRBJ2-3	-
CASRLVRGIHYNEQFF	TRBV12-2	TRBJ2-1	-
CASSLGRGPETDTQYF	TRBV11-3	TRBJ2-3	-
CASGQGATGELFF	TRBV27	TRBJ2-2	-
CASKTGYYEQYF	TRBV6-1	TRBJ2-7	-
CASSLVRTGGGNEKLFF	TRBV5-6	TRBJ1-4	-
CASSYEGPSGNTIYF	TRBV6-5	TRBJ1-3	-
CASSDDPYSSYNEQFF	TRBV5-8	TRBJ2-1	-
CASSQTGSHYEQYF	TRBV7-2	TRBJ2-7	-
CASSGLPTIWEQYF	TRBV2	TRBJ2-7	-
CASSYSGEAFF	TRBV6-5	TRBJ1-1	-
CASSVVGSFWYF	TRBV9	TRBJ2-7	-
CASSFPPTSEAFF	TRBV28	TRBJ1-1	-
CASSLRRGSHEQYF	TRBV13	TRBJ2-7	-
CASSYRRAYEQYF	TRBV6-5	TRBJ2-7	-
CASSKQGADTQYF	TRBV6-1	TRBJ2-3	-
CASSLDTNYGYTF	TRBV5-4	TRBJ1-2	-
CAWSGGAGTDIYEQYF	TRBV30	TRBJ2-7	-
CASSQGATGGYEQYF	TRBV4-1	TRBJ2-7	-